Included here is one T cell receptor beta chain sequence, with context. The authors' processing: Amplified reference gene primers provided the basis for estimating nucleated cell counts. Only in-frame clones appear in the TCRdb table, and some are missing; sequencing was by immunoSEQ multiplex PCR. V, J and clone size are taken as reported in that table, and D and trimming were inferred from the DNA itself. In the table there are about 300,000 clones, about 90% of which are singletons. These data come from a study of blood T cell repertoires in COVID-19. Across the whole study: Italy, Spain and the United States were the sources of the convalescent and acute COVID-19 samples. Nucleic acid was either cDNA or gDNA, and it came from T cells, B-cell-depleted T cells, or PBMCs.

The CDR3 runs to 14 residues. Germline values: CDR1 SGHNT, CDR2 YYREEE (reference sequence). V was shortened by 1 base and J by 3 bases, with 11 bases between the two germline ends. This chain connects TRBV5-4 to TRBJ2-7; D remains ambiguous. The source of this sequence is a woman aged 40 to 55 who had recovered from COVID-19. Input material: peripheral blood. The CDR3 sequence: CASSLYAGNYEQYF. In nucleotides, the CDR3 is TGTGCCAGCAGCTTGTACGCAGGTAACTACGAGCAGTACTTC.